These 27 T cell receptor beta chains were sequenced from one sample in a study of vaccination effects on CD4 cells after COVID-19. The data were produced by immunoSEQ multiplex PCR, yet TCRdb's version contains in-frame clones alone and is incomplete. The data contain 35,000 to 45,000 clones, roughly 79% of them singletons. What these receptors recognize is not known. The ViraFEST assay expanded antigen-specific CD4+ T cells with viral peptide pools before sequencing. The culture ran for about 11 days, and then CD4+ T cells were isolated. Recipients of the vaccine had no prior SARS-CoV-2 infection and negative nucleocapsid antibodies. The source was CD4+ T cells from PBMCs cultured with SARS-CoV-2 spike peptides, collected before COVID-19 vaccination. Every receptor here comes from a human donor who received a COVID-19 vaccine.

The gene calls are TRBV12-3 or TRBV12-4 and TRBJ2-7; no firm D call. The CDR3 totals 9 residues. Between the trimmed V and J ends, which lost 4 bases and 6 bases, there was a span of 1 base. For the CDR3, the DNA is TGTGCCAGCAGTTGCGAGCAGTACGTC. Translating it yields CASSCEQYV.

The chain has TRBV27 and TRBJ1-4; TRBD1 is a possible D gene (6 bases). V gave up 5 bases and J gave up 10 bases, with 14 bases separating them. Germline CDR1 MNHEY, CDR2 SMNVEV (reference sequence). CDR3 length: 13 amino acids. The CDR3 region is CASSPRGGGKLFF. For the CDR3, the DNA is TGTGCCAGCAGTCCCCGGGGGGGCGGAAAACTGTTTTTT.

The gene calls are TRBV9 and TRBJ1-2; 10 bases are shared with TRBD1. Germline V gene data show CDR1 as SGDLS and CDR2 as YYNGEE. V gave up 0 bases and J gave up 7 bases; unmatched junction bases: 6. The CDR3 extends over 15 amino acids. The CDR3 reads CASSVGQGAAVGYTF. CDR3 coding DNA: TGTGCCAGCAGCGTAGGACAGGGGGCTGCGGTTGGCTACACCTTC.

The CDR3 loop reads CASSIAGGRRDEQFF. CDR3 bases: TGTGCCAGCAGCATAGCGGGGGGGCGTCGCGATGAGCAGTTCTTC. The V gene is TRBV3-1 (or the pseudogene TRBV3-2), the J gene TRBJ2-1; 11 nucleotides line up with TRBD2. The V segment lost 5 bases and the J segment 8 bases; nucleotides outside the gene matches: 8. This CDR3 contains 15 residues. Germline assignment: CDR1 LGHDT and CDR2 YNNKEL (reference sequence).

The chain is built from TRBV19 and TRBJ1-1, with 8 bases aligning to TRBD1. The CDR3 contains 16 residues. The germline V gene encodes CDR1 LNHDA and CDR2 SQIVND (reference sequence). Losses at the gene ends were 7 bases for V and 1 base for J; bases not matched to a gene: 11. CDR3 sequence reads: CASKNLRGLGNTEAFF. The CDR3, as DNA: TGTGCCAGTAAAAACCTCAGGGGGCTGGGGAACACTGAAGCTTTCTTT.

This clone was counted once. This sequence joins TRBV5-1 and TRBJ1-1; D might be TRBD1 (5 bases). CDR3 size: 12 residues. Looked up from germline, CDR1 is SGHRS and CDR2 is YFSETQ. Trimming took off 4 bases at V and 11 bases at J, with 15 bases between the two ends. CDR3 DNA: TGCGCCAGCAGCCCCGTGCAGGGTACGGCTTTCTTT. Translation: CASSPVQGTAFF.

A single count supports this clone. The V call is TRBV3-1 (or the pseudogene TRBV3-2), the J call TRBJ1-2; D ambiguous. The CDR3 runs to 14 residues. CDR1 LGHDT and CDR2 YNNKEL come from the germline V gene (reference sequence). V dropped 1 base and J dropped 0 bases, with 6 bases sitting between them. The CDR3 sequence: CASSQVQANYGYTF. For the CDR3, the DNA is TGTGCCAGCAGCCAAGTTCAGGCTAACTATGGCTACACCTTC.

V gene TRBV5-1 combines with J gene TRBJ1-2, with D unclear. The CDR3 totals 15 residues. V was shortened by 1 base and J by 6 bases, with 16 bases between the two germline ends. Germline V gene sequence: CDR1 SGHRS, CDR2 YFSETQ. CDR3 in amino acids: CASSLSPRQSHGYTF. The CDR3 region has the DNA TGCGCCAGCAGCTTGTCGCCACGCCAAAGTCATGGCTACACCTTC.

The rearrangement joins TRBV6-5 to TRBJ2-3; D remains ambiguous. The CDR3 has 12 residues. V lost 6 bases and J 1 base, leaving 5 bases between the germline ends. The V gene's germline CDR1 is MNHEY and CDR2 SVGAGI. DNA of the CDR3: TGTGCCAGCAGCCTTCGCACAGATACGCAGTATTTT. Translated, it gives CASSLRTDTQYF.

This chain uses TRBV6-5 with TRBJ1-2; TRBD1 might be the D (5 bases). CDR3 length: 13 residues. CDR1 is MNHEY and CDR2 is SVGAGI in the germline V gene. V lost 8 bases, J lost 5 bases, and 15 bases lay in between. CDR3: CASAPTGGYGYTF. Written as DNA, the CDR3 is TGTGCCAGCGCCCCCACGGGGGGATATGGCTACACCTTC.

J is TRBJ1-4 and V is TRBV18, with D perhaps matching TRBD1 (6 bases). The CDR3 is 15 residues long. The germline V gene has CDR1 KGHSH and CDR2 LQKENI. The V and J ends lost 1 base and 7 bases respectively, with 13 bases between them. In nucleotides, the CDR3 is TGTGCCAGCTCACCACGGGGGGGCTATGGTGAAAAACTGTTTTTT. Translated: CASSPRGGYGEKLFF.

V is TRBV9 and J is TRBJ1-1; possible D gene TRBD1, 5 bases. Trimming shortened V by 0 bases and J by 7 bases, and 16 bases separated the two germline ends. The CDR3 sequence is 15 residues long. CDR1 is SGDLS and CDR2 is YYNGEE in the germline V gene. This chain's CDR3 is CASSVAGQGGGEAFF. CDR3 nucleotide sequence: TGTGCCAGCAGCGTAGCTGGGCAGGGCGGAGGTGAAGCTTTCTTT.

The chain is built from TRBV20-1 and TRBJ2-4; D may be TRBD2 (6 bases). With 5 bases removed from V and 7 bases from J, the gap between germline ends came to 9 bases. The CDR3 has 11 amino acids. CDR1 and CDR2 from the germline V gene are DFQATT and SNEGSKA (reference sequence). The CDR3 bases are TGCAGTGCTGGGACTCAGAACATTCAGTACTTC. This encodes CSAGTQNIQYF.

This chain uses TRBV4-3 with TRBJ1-1; D is uncertain. CDR1 is LGHNA, CDR2 YSLEER, per germline. Trimming took 2 bases from V and 3 from J, leaving 7 bases between them. The CDR3 has 13 amino acids. In DNA, the CDR3 is TGCGCCAGCAGCCAATACGCGGACACTGAAGCTTTCTTT. Its translation is CASSQYADTEAFF.

V usage is TRBV9 and J usage is TRBJ2-1; possible D gene TRBD2, 6 bases. The CDR3 contains 15 residues. The germline gives CDR1 SGDLS, CDR2 YYNGEE. The V and J ends lost 1 base and 2 bases respectively, with 10 bases between them. This chain's CDR3 is CASSVSPGAYNEQFF. DNA of the CDR3: TGTGCCAGCAGCGTAAGCCCGGGGGCCTACAATGAGCAGTTCTTC.

V gene TRBV4-2 combines with J gene TRBJ2-3; 12 nucleotides line up with TRBD2. The CDR3 totals 19 residues. V was pared by 3 bases and J by 0 bases, with 10 bases of the junction left unmatched. The germline gives CDR1 LGHNA, CDR2 YNFKEQ. For the CDR3, the DNA is TGTGCCAGCAGCCACCCAGAGACTAGCGGGGGAATAAGCACAGATACGCAGTATTTT. Translating gives CASSHPETSGGISTDTQYF.

This clone was observed a single time. The CDR3 DNA follows: TGTGCCAGCAGCTTTAGGAGTGTTGGAGATACGCAGTATTTT. Its protein product is CASSFRSVGDTQYF. The chain couples TRBV7-2 to TRBJ2-3; D gene uncertain. The length of the CDR3 is 14 residues. The germline V and J ends were trimmed by 3 bases and 5 bases, with 12 bases remaining between them. Germline CDR1 and CDR2: SGHTA and FQGNSA.

There are a few counts of this clone. This chain joins TRBV3-1 (or the pseudogene TRBV3-2) and TRBJ1-4; D gene uncertain. The CDR3 extends over 14 amino acids. Deletions cut 4 bases from V and 4 bases from J, with 10 bases between. The V gene's germline CDR1 is LGHDT and CDR2 YNNKEL (reference sequence). The DNA of the CDR3 is TGTGCCAGCAGCCCCCACAGCAGTAATGAAAAACTGTTTTTT. As protein: CASSPHSSNEKLFF.

V gene TRBV6-2 or TRBV6-3 combines with J gene TRBJ2-1, with TRBD2 matching over 10 bases. This CDR3 has 16 residues. The V and J ends lost 6 bases and 6 bases, in that order; junction bases with no gene match: 11. Germline V gives CDR1 MNHEY, CDR2 SVGEGT. The CDR3 sequence is CASSEGGTSAINEQFF. The CDR3 nucleotides are TGTGCCAGCAGCGAGGGGGGGACTAGCGCGATCAATGAGCAGTTCTTC.

This chain connects TRBV3-1 (or the pseudogene TRBV3-2) to TRBJ2-3; D ambiguous. The CDR3 totals 13 residues. The ends were cut back, 1 base at V and 4 bases at J, with 6 bases in the middle. The germline CDR1 and CDR2 sequences are LGHDT and YNNKEL (reference sequence). As DNA, the CDR3 is TGTGCCAGCAGCCAAGCGGTCGCAGATACGCAGTATTTT. Translation: CASSQAVADTQYF.

This chain links TRBV11-2 with TRBJ2-3; D may match TRBD1 or TRBD2 (5 bases each). This CDR3 spans 14 amino acids. Trimming stripped 3 bases from V and 5 bases from J, with 12 bases between. CDR1 and CDR2 (germline): SGHAT, FQNNGV. Here the CDR3 DNA reads TGTGCCAGCAGCTTGGGGACCCGACAAGATACGCAGTATTTT. Protein: CASSLGTRQDTQYF.

V and J are TRBV7-2 and TRBJ1-1, with D unresolved. This CDR3 region has 14 residues. CDR1 is SGHTA and CDR2 is FQGNSA in the germline V gene. V shed 8 bases and J shed 4 bases, with 17 bases lying between them. Here the CDR3 reads CASQSPYGGTEAFF. The CDR3 DNA is TGTGCCAGCCAGTCTCCGTATGGTGGCACTGAAGCTTTCTTT.

V is TRBV7-2 and J is TRBJ1-5, with D possibly matching TRBD1 (6 bases). V lost 5 bases and J 3 bases, leaving 11 bases between the germline ends. The germline V gene has CDR1 SGHTA and CDR2 FQGNSA. This CDR3 contains 14 residues. CDR3 sequence: CASSRTEINQPQHF. The CDR3 DNA follows: TGTGCCAGCAGCCGGACAGAGATCAATCAGCCCCAGCATTTT.

V usage is TRBV28 and J usage is TRBJ2-6; maybe TRBD2 (5 bases). V dropped 7 bases and J dropped 2 bases, with 15 bases sitting between them. Germline lookup yields CDR1 MDHEN and CDR2 SYDVKM. CDR3 length equals 16 residues. The CDR3 here is CASTPPGIAGANVLTF. The CDR3 coding sequence is TGTGCCAGCACCCCTCCGGGGATCGCTGGGGCCAACGTCCTGACTTTC.

The chain uses TRBV12-3 or TRBV12-4 and TRBJ1-1; D not resolved. The CDR3 is made up of 13 amino acids. Trimming stripped 6 bases from V and 1 base from J, with 9 bases between. The CDR3 nucleotides are TGTGCCAGCAGCCGCACCTGGAACACTGAAGCTTTCTTT. Amino acids: CASSRTWNTEAFF.

This chain connects TRBV12-5 to TRBJ1-1; no clear D gene. V lost 1 base and J 6 bases, leaving 18 bases between the germline ends. Looked up from germline, CDR1 is LGHNT and CDR2 is FRNRAP. The CDR3 length is 16 residues. CDR3 region: CASGLGLSVTKPEAFF. The CDR3, as DNA: TGTGCTAGTGGTTTGGGTTTGTCTGTAACAAAACCTGAAGCTTTCTTT.

This rearrangement joins TRBV3-1 (or the pseudogene TRBV3-2) to TRBJ2-5, with D tentatively TRBD1 or TRBD2 (6 bases each). V gave up 2 bases and J gave up 5 bases, with 18 bases separating them. Germline V gene lookup returns CDR1 LGHDT and CDR2 YNNKEL (reference sequence). The CDR3 spans 16 residues. CDR3 sequence: CASSQNPGAGGETQYF. The DNA for the CDR3 is TGTGCCAGCAGCCAAAACCCGGGGGCGGGTGGGGAGACCCAGTACTTC.